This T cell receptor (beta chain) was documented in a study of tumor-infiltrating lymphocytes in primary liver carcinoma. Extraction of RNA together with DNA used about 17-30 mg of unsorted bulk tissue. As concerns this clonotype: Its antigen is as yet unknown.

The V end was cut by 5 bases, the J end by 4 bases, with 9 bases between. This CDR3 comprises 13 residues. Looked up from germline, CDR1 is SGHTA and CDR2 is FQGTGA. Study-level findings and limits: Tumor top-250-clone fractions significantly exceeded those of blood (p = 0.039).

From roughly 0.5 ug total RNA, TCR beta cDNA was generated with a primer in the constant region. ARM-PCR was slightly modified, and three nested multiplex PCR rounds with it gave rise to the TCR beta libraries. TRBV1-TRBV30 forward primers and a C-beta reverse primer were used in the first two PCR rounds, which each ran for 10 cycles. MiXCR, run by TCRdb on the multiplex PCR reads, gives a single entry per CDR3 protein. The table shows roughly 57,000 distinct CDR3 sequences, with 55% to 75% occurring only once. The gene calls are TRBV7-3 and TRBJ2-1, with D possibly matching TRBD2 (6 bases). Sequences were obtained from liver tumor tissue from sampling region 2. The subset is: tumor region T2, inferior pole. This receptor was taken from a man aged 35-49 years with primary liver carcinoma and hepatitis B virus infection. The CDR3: CASSPTRYNEQFF. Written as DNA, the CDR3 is TGTGCCAGCAGCCCGACTAGATACAATGAGCAGTTCTTC.